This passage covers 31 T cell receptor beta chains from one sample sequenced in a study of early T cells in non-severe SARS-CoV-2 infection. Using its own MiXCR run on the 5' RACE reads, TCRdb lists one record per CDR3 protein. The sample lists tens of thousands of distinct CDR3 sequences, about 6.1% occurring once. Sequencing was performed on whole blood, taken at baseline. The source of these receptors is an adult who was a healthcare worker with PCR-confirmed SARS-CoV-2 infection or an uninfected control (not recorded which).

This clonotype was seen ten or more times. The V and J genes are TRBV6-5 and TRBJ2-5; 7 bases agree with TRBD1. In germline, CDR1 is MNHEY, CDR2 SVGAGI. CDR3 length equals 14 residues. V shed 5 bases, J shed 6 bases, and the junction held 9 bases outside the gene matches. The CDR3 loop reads CASSRGTAVQTQYF. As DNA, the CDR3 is TGTGCCAGCAGTAGAGGGACAGCCGTACAGACCCAGTACTTC.

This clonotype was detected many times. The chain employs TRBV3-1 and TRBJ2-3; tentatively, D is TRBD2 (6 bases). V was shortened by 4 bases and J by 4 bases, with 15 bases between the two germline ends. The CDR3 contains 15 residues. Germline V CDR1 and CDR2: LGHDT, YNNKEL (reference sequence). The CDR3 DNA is TGTGCCAGCAGCCCACAGGCTAGCGCCGCAGATACGCAGTATTTT. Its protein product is CASSPQASAADTQYF.

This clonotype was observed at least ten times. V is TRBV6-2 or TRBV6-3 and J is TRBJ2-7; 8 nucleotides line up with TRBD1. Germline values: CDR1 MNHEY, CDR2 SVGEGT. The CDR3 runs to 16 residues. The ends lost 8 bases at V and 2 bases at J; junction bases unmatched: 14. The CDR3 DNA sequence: TGTGCCAGCGCCTCCTCGACAGGGGTAAGACCCTACGAGCAGTACTTC. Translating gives CASASSTGVRPYEQYF.

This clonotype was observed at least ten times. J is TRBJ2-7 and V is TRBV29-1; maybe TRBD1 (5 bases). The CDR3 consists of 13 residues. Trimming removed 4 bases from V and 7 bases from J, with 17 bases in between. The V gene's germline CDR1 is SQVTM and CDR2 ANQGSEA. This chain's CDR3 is CSVGGLGAWEQYF. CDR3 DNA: TGCAGCGTTGGGGGTTTAGGGGCCTGGGAGCAGTACTTC.

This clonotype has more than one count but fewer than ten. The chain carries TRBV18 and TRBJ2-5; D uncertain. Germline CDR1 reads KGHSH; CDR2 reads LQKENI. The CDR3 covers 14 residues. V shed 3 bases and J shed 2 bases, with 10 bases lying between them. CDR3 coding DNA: TGTGCCAGCTCACCCGCCCGGCGGCAAGAGACCCAGTACTTC. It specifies CASSPARRQETQYF.

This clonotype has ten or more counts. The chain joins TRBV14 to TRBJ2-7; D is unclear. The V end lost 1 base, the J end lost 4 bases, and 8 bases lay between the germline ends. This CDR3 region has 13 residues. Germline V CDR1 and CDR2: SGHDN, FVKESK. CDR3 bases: TGTGCCAGCAGCCAAGGTCCTCGATACGAGCAGTACTTC. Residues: CASSQGPRYEQYF.

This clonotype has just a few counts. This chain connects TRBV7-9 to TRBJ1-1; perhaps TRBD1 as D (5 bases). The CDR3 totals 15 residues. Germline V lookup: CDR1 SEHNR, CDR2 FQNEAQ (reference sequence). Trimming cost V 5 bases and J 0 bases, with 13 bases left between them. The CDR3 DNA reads TGTGCCAGCAGCCAGACAGCTTACATGAACACTGAAGCTTTCTTT. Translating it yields CASSQTAYMNTEAFF.

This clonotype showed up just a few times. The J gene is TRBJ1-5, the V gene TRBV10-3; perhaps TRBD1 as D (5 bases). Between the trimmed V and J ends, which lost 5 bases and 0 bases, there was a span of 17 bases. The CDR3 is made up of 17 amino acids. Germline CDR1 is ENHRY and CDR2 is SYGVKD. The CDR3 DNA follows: TGTGCCATCAGTCCGGGGCGGGGAGCAGATAGCAATCAGCCCCAGCATTTT. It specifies CAISPGRGADSNQPQHF.

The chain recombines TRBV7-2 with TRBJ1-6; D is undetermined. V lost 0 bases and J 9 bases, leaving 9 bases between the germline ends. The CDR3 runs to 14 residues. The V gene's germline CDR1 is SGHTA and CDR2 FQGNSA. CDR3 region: CASSLAPTLSPLHF. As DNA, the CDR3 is TGTGCCAGCAGCTTAGCACCTACACTTTCACCCCTCCACTTT.

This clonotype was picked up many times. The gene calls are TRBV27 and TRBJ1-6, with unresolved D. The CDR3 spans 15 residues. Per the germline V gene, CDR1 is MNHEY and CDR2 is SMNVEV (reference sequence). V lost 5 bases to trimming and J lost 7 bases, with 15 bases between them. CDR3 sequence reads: CASSRSASGNSPLHF. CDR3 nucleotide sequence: TGTGCCAGCAGTCGATCGGCATCGGGGAATTCACCCCTCCACTTT.

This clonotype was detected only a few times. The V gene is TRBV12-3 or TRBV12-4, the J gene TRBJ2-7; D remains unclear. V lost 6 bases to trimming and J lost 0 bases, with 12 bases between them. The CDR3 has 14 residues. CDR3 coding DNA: TGTGCCAGCAGAAGTACGAGGAGCTCCTACGAGCAGTACTTC. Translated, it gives CASRSTRSSYEQYF.

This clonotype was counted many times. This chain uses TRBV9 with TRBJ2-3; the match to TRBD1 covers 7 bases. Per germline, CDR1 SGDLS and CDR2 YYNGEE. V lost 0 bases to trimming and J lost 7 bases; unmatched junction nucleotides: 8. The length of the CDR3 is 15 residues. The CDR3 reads CASSVGQGTAYTQYF. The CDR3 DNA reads TGTGCCAGCAGCGTAGGGCAGGGGACAGCTTATACGCAGTATTTT.

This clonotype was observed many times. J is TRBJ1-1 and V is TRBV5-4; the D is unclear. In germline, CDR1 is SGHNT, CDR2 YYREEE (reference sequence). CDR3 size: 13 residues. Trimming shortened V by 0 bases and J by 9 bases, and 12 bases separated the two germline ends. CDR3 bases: TGTGCCAGCAGCTTGGGGAGCGGGAGTAAAGCTTTCTTT. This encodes CASSLGSGSKAFF.

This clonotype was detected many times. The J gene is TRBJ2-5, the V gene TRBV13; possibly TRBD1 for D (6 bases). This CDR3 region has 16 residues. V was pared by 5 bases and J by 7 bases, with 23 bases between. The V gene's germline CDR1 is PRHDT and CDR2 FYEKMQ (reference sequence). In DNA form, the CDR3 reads TGTGCCAGCAGCCGTACAGGGAATCGCCGAATCTTGACCCAGTACTTC. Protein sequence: CASSRTGNRRILTQYF.

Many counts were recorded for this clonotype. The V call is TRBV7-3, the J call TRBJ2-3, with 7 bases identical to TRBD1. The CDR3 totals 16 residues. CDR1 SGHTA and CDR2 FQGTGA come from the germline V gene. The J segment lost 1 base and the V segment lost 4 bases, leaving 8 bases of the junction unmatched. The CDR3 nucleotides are TGTGCCAGCAGCTACAGGGGTGGGTCAGGCACAGATACGCAGTATTTT. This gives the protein CASSYRGGSGTDTQYF.

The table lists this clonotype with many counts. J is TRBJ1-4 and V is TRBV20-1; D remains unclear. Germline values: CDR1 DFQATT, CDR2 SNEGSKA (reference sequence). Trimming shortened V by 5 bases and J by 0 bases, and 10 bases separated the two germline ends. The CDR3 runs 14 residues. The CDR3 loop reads CSAYRRSTNEKLFF. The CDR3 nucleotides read TGCAGTGCTTACCGGAGGTCAACTAATGAAAAACTGTTTTTT.

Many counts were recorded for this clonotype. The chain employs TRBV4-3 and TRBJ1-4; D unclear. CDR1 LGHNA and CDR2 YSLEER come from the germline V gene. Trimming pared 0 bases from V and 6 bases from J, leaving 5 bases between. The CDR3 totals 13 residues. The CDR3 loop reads CASSQEPYEKLFF. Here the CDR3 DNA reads TGCGCCAGCAGCCAAGAGCCCTATGAAAAACTGTTTTTT.

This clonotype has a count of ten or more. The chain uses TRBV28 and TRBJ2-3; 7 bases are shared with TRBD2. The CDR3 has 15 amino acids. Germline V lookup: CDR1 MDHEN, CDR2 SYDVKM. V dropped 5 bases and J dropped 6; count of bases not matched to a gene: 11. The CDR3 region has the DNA TGTGCCAGCAGTGTCCCGGGACTATCCGGGGATACGCAGTATTTT. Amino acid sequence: CASSVPGLSGDTQYF.

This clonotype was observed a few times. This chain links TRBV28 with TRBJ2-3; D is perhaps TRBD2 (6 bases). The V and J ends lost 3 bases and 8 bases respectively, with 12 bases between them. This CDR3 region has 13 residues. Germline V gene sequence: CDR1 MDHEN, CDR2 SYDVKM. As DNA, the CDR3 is TGTGCCAGCAGTTTCGCGGGGCCGAGTACGCAGTATTTT. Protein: CASSFAGPSTQYF.

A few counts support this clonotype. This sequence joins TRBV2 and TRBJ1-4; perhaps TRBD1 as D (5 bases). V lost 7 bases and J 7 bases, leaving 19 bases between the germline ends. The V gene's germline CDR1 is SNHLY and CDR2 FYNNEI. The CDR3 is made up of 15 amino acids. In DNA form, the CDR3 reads TGTGCCAGCACCACGCCCGCAGGGACGGGTGAAAAACTGTTTTTT. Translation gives CASTTPAGTGEKLFF.

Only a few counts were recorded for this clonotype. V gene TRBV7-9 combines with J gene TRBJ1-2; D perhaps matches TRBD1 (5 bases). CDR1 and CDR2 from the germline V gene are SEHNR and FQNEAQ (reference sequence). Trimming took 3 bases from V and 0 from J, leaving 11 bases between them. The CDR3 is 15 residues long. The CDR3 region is CASSFRGTTNYGYTF. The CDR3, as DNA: TGTGCCAGCAGCTTCCGGGGCACAACTAACTATGGCTACACCTTC. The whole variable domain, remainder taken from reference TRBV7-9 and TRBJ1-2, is DTGVSQNPRHKITKRGQNVTFRCDPISEHNRLYWYRQTLGQGPEFLTYFQNEAQLEKSRLLSDRFSAERPKGSFSTLEIQRTEQGDSAMYLCASSFRGTTNYGYTFGSGTRLTVV.

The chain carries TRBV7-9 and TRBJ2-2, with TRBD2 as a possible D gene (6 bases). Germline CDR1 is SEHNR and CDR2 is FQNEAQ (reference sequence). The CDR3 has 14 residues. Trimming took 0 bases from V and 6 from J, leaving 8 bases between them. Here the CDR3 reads CASSLAEGSGELFF. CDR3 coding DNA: TGTGCCAGCAGCTTAGCGGAGGGATCCGGGGAGCTGTTTTTT.

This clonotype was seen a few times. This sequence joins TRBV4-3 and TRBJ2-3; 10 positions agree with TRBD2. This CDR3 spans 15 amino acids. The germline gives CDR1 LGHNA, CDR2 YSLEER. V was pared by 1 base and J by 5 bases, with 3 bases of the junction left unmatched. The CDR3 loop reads CASSQASGGVDTQYF. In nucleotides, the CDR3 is TGCGCCAGCAGCCAAGCGAGCGGGGGGGTAGATACGCAGTATTTT.

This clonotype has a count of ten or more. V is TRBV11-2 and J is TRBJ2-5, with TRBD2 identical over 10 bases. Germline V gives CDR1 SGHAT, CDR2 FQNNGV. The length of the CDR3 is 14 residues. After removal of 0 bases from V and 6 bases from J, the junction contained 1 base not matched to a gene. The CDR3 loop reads CASSLELAGKTQYF. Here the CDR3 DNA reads TGTGCCAGCAGCTTAGAACTAGCGGGGAAGACCCAGTACTTC.

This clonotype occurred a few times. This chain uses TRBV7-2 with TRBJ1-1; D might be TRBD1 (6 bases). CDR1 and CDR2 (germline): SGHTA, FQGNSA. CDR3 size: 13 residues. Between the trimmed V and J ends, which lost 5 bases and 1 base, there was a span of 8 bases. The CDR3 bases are TGTGCCAGCAGCGGACAGAAGAACACTGAAGCTTTCTTT. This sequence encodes CASSGQKNTEAFF.

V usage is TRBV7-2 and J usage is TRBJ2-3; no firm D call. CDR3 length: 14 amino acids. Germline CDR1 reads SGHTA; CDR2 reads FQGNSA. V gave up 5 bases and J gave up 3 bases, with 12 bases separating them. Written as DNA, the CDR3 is TGTGCCAGCAGCACCCCAACACTAACAGATACGCAGTATTTT. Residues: CASSTPTLTDTQYF.

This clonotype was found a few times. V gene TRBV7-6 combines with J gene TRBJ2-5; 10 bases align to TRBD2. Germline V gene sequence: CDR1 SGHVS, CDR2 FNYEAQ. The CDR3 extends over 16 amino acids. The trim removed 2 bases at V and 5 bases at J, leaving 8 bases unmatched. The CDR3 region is CASSLQSGGAGETQYF. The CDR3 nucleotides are TGTGCCAGCAGCTTACAGAGCGGGGGGGCCGGCGAGACCCAGTACTTC.

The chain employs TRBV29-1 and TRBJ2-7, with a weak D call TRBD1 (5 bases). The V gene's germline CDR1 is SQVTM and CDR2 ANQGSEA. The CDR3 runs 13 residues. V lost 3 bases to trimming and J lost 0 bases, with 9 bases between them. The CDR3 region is CSVEGHGSYEQYF. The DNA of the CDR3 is TGCAGCGTTGAGGGGCACGGCTCCTACGAGCAGTACTTC.

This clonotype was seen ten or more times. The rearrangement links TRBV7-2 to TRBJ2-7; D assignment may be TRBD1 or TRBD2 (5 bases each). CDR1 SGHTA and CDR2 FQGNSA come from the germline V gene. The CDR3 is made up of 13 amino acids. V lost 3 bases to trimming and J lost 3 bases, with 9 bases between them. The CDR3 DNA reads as TGTGCCAGCAGCTTTGGGGGTTACTACGAGCAGTACTTC. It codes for CASSFGGYYEQYF.

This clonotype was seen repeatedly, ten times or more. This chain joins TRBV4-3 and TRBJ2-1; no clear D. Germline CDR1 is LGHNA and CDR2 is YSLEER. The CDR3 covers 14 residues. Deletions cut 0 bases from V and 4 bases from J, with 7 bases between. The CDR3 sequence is CASSQEADYNEQFF. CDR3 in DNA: TGCGCCAGCAGCCAAGAAGCCGATTACAATGAGCAGTTCTTC.

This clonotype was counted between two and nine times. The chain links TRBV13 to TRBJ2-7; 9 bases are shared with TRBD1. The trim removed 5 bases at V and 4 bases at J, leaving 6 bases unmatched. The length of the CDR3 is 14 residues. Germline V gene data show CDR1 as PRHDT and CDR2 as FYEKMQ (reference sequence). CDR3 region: CASSPRDRVYEQYF. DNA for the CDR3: TGTGCCAGCAGCCCGAGGGACAGGGTTTACGAGCAGTACTTC.